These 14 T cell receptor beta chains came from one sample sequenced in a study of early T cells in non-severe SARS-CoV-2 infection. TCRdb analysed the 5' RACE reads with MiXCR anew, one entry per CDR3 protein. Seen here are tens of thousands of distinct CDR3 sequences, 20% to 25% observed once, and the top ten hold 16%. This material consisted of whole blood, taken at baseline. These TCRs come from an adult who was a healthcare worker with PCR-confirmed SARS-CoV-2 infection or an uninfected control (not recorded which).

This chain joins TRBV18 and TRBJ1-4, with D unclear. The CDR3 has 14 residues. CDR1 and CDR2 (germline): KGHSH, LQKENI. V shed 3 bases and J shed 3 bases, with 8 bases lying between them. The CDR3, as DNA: TGTGCCAGCTCACCTATGGCGTCTAATGAAAAACTGTTTTTT. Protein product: CASSPMASNEKLFF.

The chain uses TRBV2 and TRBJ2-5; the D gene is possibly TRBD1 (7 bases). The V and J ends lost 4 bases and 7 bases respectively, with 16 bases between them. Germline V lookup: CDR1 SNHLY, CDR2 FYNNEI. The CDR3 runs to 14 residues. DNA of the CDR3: TGTGCCAGCAGTGTTGGAGGGGGCGACGCGACCCAGTACTTC. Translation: CASSVGGGDATQYF.

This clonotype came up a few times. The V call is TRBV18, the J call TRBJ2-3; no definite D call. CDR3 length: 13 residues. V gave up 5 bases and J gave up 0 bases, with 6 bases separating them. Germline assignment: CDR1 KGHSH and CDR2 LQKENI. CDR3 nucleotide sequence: TGTGCCAGCTCAACCTCTAGCACAGATACGCAGTATTTT. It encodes CASSTSSTDTQYF. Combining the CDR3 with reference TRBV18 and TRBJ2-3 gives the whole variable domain NAGVMQNPRHLVRRRGQEARLRCSPMKGHSHVYWYRQLPEEGLKFMVYLQKENIIDESGMPKERFSAEFPKEGPSILRIQQVVRGDSAAYFCASSTSSTDTQYFGPGTRLTVL.

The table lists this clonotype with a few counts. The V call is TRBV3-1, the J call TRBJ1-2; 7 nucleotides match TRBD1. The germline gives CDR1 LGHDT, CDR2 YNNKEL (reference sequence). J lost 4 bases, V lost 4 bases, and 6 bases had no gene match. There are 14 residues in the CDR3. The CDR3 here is CASSPRDRLYGYTF. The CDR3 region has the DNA TGTGCCAGCAGCCCACGGGACAGACTCTATGGCTACACCTTC.

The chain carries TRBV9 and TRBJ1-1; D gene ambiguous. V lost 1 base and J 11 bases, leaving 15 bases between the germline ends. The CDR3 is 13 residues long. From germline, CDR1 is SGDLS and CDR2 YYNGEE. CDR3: CASSVSSRGLAFF. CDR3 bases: TGTGCCAGCAGCGTATCCTCACGGGGATTGGCTTTCTTT.

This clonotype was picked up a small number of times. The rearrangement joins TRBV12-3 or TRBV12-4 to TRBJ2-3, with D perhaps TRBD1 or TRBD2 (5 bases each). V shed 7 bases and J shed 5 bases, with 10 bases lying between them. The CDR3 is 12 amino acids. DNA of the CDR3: TGTGCCAGCACCAGGGCGGGAGATACGCAGTATTTT. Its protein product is CASTRAGDTQYF.

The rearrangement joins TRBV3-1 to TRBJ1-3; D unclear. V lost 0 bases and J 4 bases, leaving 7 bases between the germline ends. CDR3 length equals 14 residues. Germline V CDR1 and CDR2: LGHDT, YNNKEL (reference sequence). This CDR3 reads CASSQEWTGNTIYF. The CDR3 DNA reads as TGTGCCAGCAGCCAAGAATGGACCGGAAACACCATATATTTT.

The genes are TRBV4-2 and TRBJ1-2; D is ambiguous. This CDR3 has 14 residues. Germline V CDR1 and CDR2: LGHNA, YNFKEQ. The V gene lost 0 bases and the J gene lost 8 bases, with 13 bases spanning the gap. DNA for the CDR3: TGTGCCAGCAGCCAAGATCGAACGGAGTACGGCTACACCTTC. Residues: CASSQDRTEYGYTF.

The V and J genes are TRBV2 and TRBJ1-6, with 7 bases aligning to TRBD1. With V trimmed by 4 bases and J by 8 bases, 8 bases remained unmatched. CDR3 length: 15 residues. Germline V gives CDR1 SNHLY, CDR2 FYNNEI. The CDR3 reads CASSVETGTDSPLHF. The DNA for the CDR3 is TGTGCCAGCAGTGTGGAGACCGGGACAGATTCACCCCTCCACTTT. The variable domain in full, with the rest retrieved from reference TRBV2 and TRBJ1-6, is EPEVTQTPSHQVTQMGQEVILRCVPISNHLYFYWYRQILGQKVEFLVSFYNNEISEKSEIFDDQFSVERPDGSNFTLKIRSTKLEDSAMYFCASSVETGTDSPLHFGNGTRLTVT.

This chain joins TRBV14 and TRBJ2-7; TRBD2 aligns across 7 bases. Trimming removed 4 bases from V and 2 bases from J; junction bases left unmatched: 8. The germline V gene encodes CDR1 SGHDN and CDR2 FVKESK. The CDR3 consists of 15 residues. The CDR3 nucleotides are TGTGCCAGCAGCCCAAATATGCGGGGGACCTACGAGCAGTACTTC. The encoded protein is CASSPNMRGTYEQYF.

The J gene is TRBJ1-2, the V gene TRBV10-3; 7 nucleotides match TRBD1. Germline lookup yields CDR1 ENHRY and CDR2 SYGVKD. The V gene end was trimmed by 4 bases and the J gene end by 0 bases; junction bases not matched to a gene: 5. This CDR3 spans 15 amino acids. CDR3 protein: CAISGGTDANYGYTF. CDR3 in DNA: TGTGCCATCAGTGGAGGGACAGACGCTAACTATGGCTACACCTTC.

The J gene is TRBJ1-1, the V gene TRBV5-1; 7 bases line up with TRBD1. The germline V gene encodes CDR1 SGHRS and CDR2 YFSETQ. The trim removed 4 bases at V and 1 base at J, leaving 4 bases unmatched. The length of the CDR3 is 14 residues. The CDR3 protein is CASSGGQTNTEAFF. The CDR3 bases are TGCGCCAGCAGCGGGGGACAGACGAACACTGAAGCTTTCTTT.

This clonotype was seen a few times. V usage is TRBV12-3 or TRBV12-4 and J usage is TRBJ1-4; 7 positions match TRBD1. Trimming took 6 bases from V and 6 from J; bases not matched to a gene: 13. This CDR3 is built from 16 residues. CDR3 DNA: TGTGCCAGCAGCCCGCCCAGGGGGGGTGGGGATGAAAAACTGTTTTTT. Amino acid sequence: CASSPPRGGGDEKLFF.

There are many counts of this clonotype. For the CDR3, the DNA is TGTGCCACGGGGCGGGGCAGGCAGGAGACCCAGTACTTC. Residues: CATGRGRQETQYF. The chain recombines TRBV10-3 with TRBJ2-5; TRBD2 might be the D (6 bases). CDR1 and CDR2 (germline): ENHRY, SYGVKD. The CDR3 has 13 residues. V lost 10 bases and J 5 bases, leaving 17 bases between the germline ends.